This T cell receptor (beta chain) was profiled in a study of blood T cell repertoires in COVID-19. Original methodology: Nucleated cell number was recorded as an estimate derived from reference gene primer amplification. Profiling relied on immunoSEQ multiplex PCR, and the TCRdb table lists in-frame clones only, not all of them. The V and J calls and the clone size are those of that table, but D and trimming were determined from the DNA. The repertoire consists of roughly 220,000 clones, with more than 75% occurring once and the leading ten covering 4.3%. Trimming cost V 6 bases and J 4 bases, with 18 bases left between them. Germline CDR1 reads LNHDA; CDR2 reads SQIVND (reference sequence). This CDR3 has 15 residues. Participants were aged about 18 to 100 years, lived in under 25 US areas, and enrolled virtually. Clinical history as reported by participants underpinned cohort assignment.

The sequencing sample was made of PBMCs or T cells enriched from blood (not recorded which). This TCR was recovered from a man under 40 with acute COVID-19. This chain links TRBV19 with TRBJ1-2; tentatively, D is TRBD1 (6 bases). The CDR3 DNA follows: TGTGCCAGTAGACTAAGGTACAGGGATCTCTATGGCTACACCTTC. Residues: CASRLRYRDLYGYTF. Using reference TRBV19 and TRBJ1-2 for the parts outside the CDR3, the full variable domain is DGGITQSPKYLFRKEGQNVTLSCEQNLNHDAMYWYRQDPGQGLRLIYYSQIVNDFQKGDIAEGYSVSREKKESFPLTVTSAQKNPTAFYLCASRLRYRDLYGYTFGSGTRLTVV.